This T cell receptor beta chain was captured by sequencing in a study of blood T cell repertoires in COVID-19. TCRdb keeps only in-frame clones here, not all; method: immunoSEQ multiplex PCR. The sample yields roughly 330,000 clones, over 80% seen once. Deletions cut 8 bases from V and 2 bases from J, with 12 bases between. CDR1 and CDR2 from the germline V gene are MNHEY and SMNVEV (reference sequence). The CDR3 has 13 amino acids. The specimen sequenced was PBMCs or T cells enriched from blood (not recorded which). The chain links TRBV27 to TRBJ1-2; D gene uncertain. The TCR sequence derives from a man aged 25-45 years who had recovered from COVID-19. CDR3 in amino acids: CASGLGVNYGYTF. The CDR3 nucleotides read TGTGCCAGCGGGTTGGGCGTAAACTATGGCTACACCTTC.